The 5 T cell receptor beta chains in this list originate from one sample, sequenced in a study of blood T cell repertoires in COVID-19 (dated by TCRdb to about 2020). Library prep was done by the immunoSEQ multiplex PCR assay. Here the immuneACCESS table is served through TCRdb, limited to in-frame sequences with V and J called. Missing clones are a known gap in these copies; in checked studies unresolved V genes cover under half, and the rest lacks a known reason. The sample profile shows approximately 190,000 clones; 75% to 95% of them were found once. The ten biggest clones cover nearly 0.55% of the sample. Material for sequencing was peripheral blood. The origin of the receptors is a man aged 50-60 years with acute or convalescent COVID-19.

The chain is built from TRBV11-2 and TRBJ2-5; a possible D gene is TRBD1 (6 bases). CDR1 and CDR2 (germline): SGHAT, FQNNGV. The CDR3 sequence is 15 residues long. The V gene lost 5 bases and the J gene lost 0 bases, with 13 bases spanning the gap. CDR3 protein: CASSNGQTYQETQYF. DNA for the CDR3: TGTGCCAGCAGCAACGGACAGACCTACCAAGAGACCCAGTACTTC.

This chain links TRBV5-1 with TRBJ2-2; D unclear. The germline V gene encodes CDR1 SGHRS and CDR2 YFSETQ. Trimming left V 0 bases short and J 0 bases short, with 6 bases between. The CDR3 is made up of 15 amino acids. The CDR3 is CASSLGLANTGELFF. The CDR3 region has the DNA TGCGCCAGCAGCTTGGGACTCGCGAACACCGGGGAGCTGTTTTTT.

This CDR3 is CASSGPGHMNTEAFF. Written as DNA, the CDR3 is TGTGCCAGCAGCGGGCCGGGACATATGAACACTGAAGCTTTCTTT. This chain links TRBV5-6 with TRBJ1-1; D might be TRBD1 (6 bases). The CDR3 has 15 amino acids. V lost 4 bases to trimming and J lost 0 bases, with 13 bases between them. Germline CDR1 SGHDT, CDR2 YYEEEE.

J is TRBJ1-6 and V is TRBV6-2 or TRBV6-3, with a tentative D call TRBD1 (6 bases). This CDR3 has 22 residues. Germline V gives CDR1 MNHEY, CDR2 SVGEGT. V was shortened by 6 bases and J by 7 bases, with 37 bases between the two germline ends. The CDR3 protein is CASSRPPPSGTRNRVRNSPLHF. CDR3 DNA sequence: TGTGCCAGCAGCCGTCCGCCCCCTTCCGGGACACGCAATAGGGTGAGGAATTCACCCCTCCACTTT.

The rearrangement links TRBV9 to TRBJ2-4; no firm D call. The CDR3 covers 13 residues. V lost 3 bases to trimming and J lost 9 bases, with 13 bases between them. Looked up from germline, CDR1 is SGDLS and CDR2 is YYNGEE. CDR3: CASSEELGGIQYF. The CDR3 region has the DNA TGTGCCAGCAGCGAGGAGCTAGGCGGCATTCAGTACTTC.